Below are 14 T cell receptor beta chains sequenced from a single sample in a study of tumor-infiltrating lymphocytes in primary liver carcinoma. Production of TCR beta cDNA used approximately 0.45 ug total RNA together with a constant-region primer. ARM-PCR, slightly modified, supplied the TCR beta libraries through three nested multiplex PCR rounds. Each of the first two PCR rounds ran roughly 10 cycles with TRBV1-TRBV30 forward and C-beta reverse primers. TCRdb reprocessed the multiplex PCR reads via MiXCR and lists one record per CDR3 protein. Among about 320,000 distinct CDR3 sequences listed, about three fifths were seen once. Researchers drew blood RNA from unsorted whole blood and extracted germline DNA as well. Sequencing was carried out using peripheral blood. These receptors were taken from a woman younger than 45 with primary liver carcinoma and hepatitis B virus infection.

As for this clonotype: Its ends do not fully match the called genes, so a read error is possible. J is TRBJ1-6 and V is TRBV6-5; a possible D gene is TRBD1 (5 bases). CDR3 length equals 14 residues. Looked up from germline, CDR1 is MNHEY and CDR2 is SVGAGI. The CDR3 reads CASGRTGWNSPFHF. The DNA for the CDR3 is TGTGCCAGCGGCCGAACAGGCTGGAATTCACCCTTCCACTTT.

The rearrangement links TRBV5-6 to TRBJ2-7; 9 bases match TRBD2. There are 14 residues in the CDR3. J lost 0 bases, V lost 6 bases, and 4 bases had no gene match. Germline CDR1 SGHDT, CDR2 YYEEEE. CDR3 nucleotide sequence: TGTGCCAGCAACCCGACTAGCGGCTCCTACGAGCAGTACTTC. Encoded protein: CASNPTSGSYEQYF.

To note about this clonotype: A much larger clone differs from this one at a single base, so this may be a read error. The chain employs TRBV4-1 and TRBJ1-3, with a tentative D call TRBD1 (5 bases). Germline CDR1 MGHRA, CDR2 YSYEKL. V was pared by 2 bases and J by 3 bases, with 14 bases between. The length of the CDR3 is 16 residues. CDR3 protein: CASSQQLRDYGNTIYF. The CDR3 nucleotides read TGCGCCAGCAGCCAACAACTCAGGGATTATGGAAACACCATATATTTT.

This clonotype was counted once. J is TRBJ2-1 and V is TRBV4-3; perhaps TRBD2 as D (5 bases). Germline V gene lookup returns CDR1 LGHNA and CDR2 YSLEER. V dropped 0 bases and J dropped 4 bases, with 22 bases sitting between them. CDR3 length equals 19 residues. The CDR3 DNA reads as TGCGCCAGCAGCCAAGATCTTTGGCCGGGGATAGGGTTTTACAATGAGCAGTTCTTC. It is translated as CASSQDLWPGIGFYNEQFF.

In regard to this clonotype: This may stem from a read error, because a much larger clone lies one nucleotide away. The chain is built from TRBV6-5 and TRBJ2-5; D may match TRBD1 or TRBD2 (6 bases each). Trimming took off 10 bases at V and 0 bases at J, with 12 bases between the two ends. The length of the CDR3 is 13 residues. Per germline, CDR1 MNHEY and CDR2 SVGAGI. The CDR3 DNA reads TGTGCCAACAGGGACTGGGACCAAGAGACCCAGTACTTC. Its translation is CANRDWDQETQYF.

The CDR3 loop reads CATILRGAETQYF. The CDR3 DNA sequence: TGTGCTACAATACTTCGGGGGGCAGAGACCCAGTACTTC. The chain combines TRBV6-6 with TRBJ2-5, with a possible D match to TRBD2 (7 bases). This CDR3 has 13 residues. Germline V lookup: CDR1 MNHNY, CDR2 SVGAGI (reference sequence).

Concerning this clonotype: Since a much larger clone is just one base distant, this may be a read error. V and J are TRBV6-2 or TRBV6-3 and TRBJ2-7, with D possibly being TRBD1 (6 bases). V was clipped by 5 bases and J by 6 bases, with 14 bases between them. This CDR3 is built from 13 residues. CDR1 is MNHEY, CDR2 SVGEGT, per germline. CDR3 nucleotide sequence: TGTGCCAGCAGTCACAACAGGGATAGCGAGCAGTACTTC. It is translated as CASSHNRDSEQYF.

V is TRBV28 and J is TRBJ1-2, with TRBD1 matching over 10 bases. V shed 6 bases and J 4 bases; nucleotides not matched to a gene: 2. The germline V gene has CDR1 MDHEN and CDR2 SYDVKM. The CDR3 extends over 13 amino acids. This chain's CDR3 is CASSGTGVYGYTF. Here the CDR3 DNA reads TGTGCCAGCAGCGGGACAGGGGTCTATGGCTACACCTTC.

Of note for this clonotype: Sequence at one end of the junction differs from germline and may be a read error. This rearrangement joins TRBV5-4 to TRBJ2-2; D gene ambiguous. Germline V gene data show CDR1 as SGHNT and CDR2 as YYREEE (reference sequence). The CDR3 sequence is 15 residues long. In DNA, the CDR3 is TGTGCCTGCAGCTTCCGTCATGGGAACACCGGGGAGCTGTTTTTT. Amino acid sequence: CACSFRHGNTGELFF. Full variable domain (missing parts from reference TRBV5-4 and TRBJ2-2): ETGVTQSPTHLIKTRGQQVTLRCSSQSGHNTVSWYQQALGQGPQFIFQYYREEENGRGNFPPRFSGLQFPNYSSELNVNALELDDSALYLCACSFRHGNTGELFFGEGSRLTVL.

The gene calls are TRBV11-2 and TRBJ2-3; TRBD1 agrees at 8 bases. The germline gives CDR1 SGHAT, CDR2 FQNNGV. Trimming at V came to 10 bases and at J to 3 bases, leaving 12 bases not matched to a gene. The CDR3 loop spans 15 amino acids. CDR3 DNA: TGTGCCATTAGCTTATGGGACAGGCCTACAGATACGCAGTATTTT. This encodes CAISLWDRPTDTQYF.

This clonotype was seen more than once but under ten times. V usage is TRBV28 and J usage is TRBJ2-7, with TRBD2 identical over 12 bases. CDR1 and CDR2 from the germline V gene are MDHEN and SYDVKM. With 6 bases clipped from V and 5 bases from J, the junction kept 8 bases outside the gene matches. This CDR3 region has 15 residues. The CDR3 here is CASSPRLAGVHEQYF. For the CDR3, the DNA is TGTGCCAGCAGCCCCAGACTAGCGGGAGTCCACGAGCAGTACTTC.

The chain recombines TRBV4-2 with TRBJ1-4; D gene ambiguous. Germline lookup yields CDR1 LGHNA and CDR2 YNFKEQ. V was clipped by 0 bases and J by 6 bases, with 14 bases between them. The length of the CDR3 is 16 residues. CDR3 nucleotide sequence: TGTGCCAGCAGCCAAGACATTCCATACGACCATGAAAAACTGTTTTTT. It specifies CASSQDIPYDHEKLFF.

DNA of the CDR3: TGCGCCAGCAGCCAAGAGATCCTTGGGGAGATCTACAATGAGCAGTTCTTC. As protein: CASSQEILGEIYNEQFF. V usage is TRBV4-1 and J usage is TRBJ2-1; D possibly corresponds to TRBD2 (5 bases). CDR3 length equals 17 residues. The V gene lost 0 bases and the J gene lost 3 bases, with 15 bases spanning the gap. CDR1 MGHRA and CDR2 YSYEKL come from the germline V gene.

Turning to this clonotype: At one of its ends the junction is not consistent with the germline gene, which may arise from a read error. The CDR3 nucleotides read TGTGCCGGCAGCTTTGGGGGAATGGTCTACGAGCAGTACTTC. Protein product: CAGSFGGMVYEQYF. The chain links TRBV11-2 to TRBJ2-7; either TRBD1 or TRBD2 may supply D (5 bases each). CDR1 and CDR2 from the germline V gene are SGHAT and FQNNGV. CDR3 size: 14 residues.